This TCR beta chain was captured in a study of blood T cells in healthy people across ages. Whole-study context: Capture by template switching was about one barcoded beta molecule per two T cells. Study-level findings and limits: A roughly linear fall in TCR beta diversity per million T cells was seen with increasing age. Expanded clonotype shifts may have been confounded, as the donors had an unknown CMV status. It was held that the diversity estimates obtained from one million T cells were underestimates.

PCR was performed a second time for about 7 to 11 cycles using a sample-barcoded 5' primer and a J-beta primer mix. MiXCR was run by TCRdb on the 5' RACE reads, yielding one entry per CDR3 protein. The sample includes hundreds of thousands of distinct CDR3 sequences, just over 55% seen only once; the top ten take 20% to 30%. This clonotype was found a few times. Its specificity is unknown. The germline V gene has CDR1 ENHRY and CDR2 SYGVKD. CDR3 length: 13 residues. V dropped 7 bases and J dropped 6 bases, with 13 bases sitting between them. This rearrangement joins TRBV10-3 to TRBJ2-1; no clear D. The sequence derives from a man in his forties in good health. Sequencing was done on a sample of blood. The CDR3 nucleotides are TGTGCCATCAAGCCTACCGCAGGCAATGAGCAGTTCTTC. It translates to CAIKPTAGNEQFF.